This T cell receptor beta chain appears in the sequencing data of a study of blood T cell repertoires in COVID-19. Study background: Samples came from the United States, Italy and Spain, spanning acute and convalescent COVID-19. The cDNA or gDNA used as material had been derived from T cells, B-cell-depleted T cells, or PBMCs.

Germline CDR1 reads SGHTA; CDR2 reads FQGTGA. J gave up 6 bases and V 5 bases, and 5 bases lay outside the gene matches. The CDR3 totals 13 residues. Per the study methods: Amplification from reference gene primers served as the basis for estimated nucleated cell counts. Clones were read by immunoSEQ multiplex PCR, and TCRdb kept only the in-frame ones, dropping some. The DNA gave D and trimming, while V, J and clone size come from that table. The table lists about 340,000 clones, about 83% of them singletons. This TCR was sampled from a young man with active or convalescent COVID-19. The chain has TRBV7-3 and TRBJ2-7; 9 bases agree with TRBD1. The sequencing sample was made of peripheral blood. CDR3 DNA: TGTGCCAGCAGCCCACAGGGGGCATTCGAGCAGTACTTC. It specifies CASSPQGAFEQYF. The full variable domain, rest sourced from reference TRBV7-3 and TRBJ2-7, is GAGVSQTPSNKVTEKGKYVELRCDPISGHTALYWYRQSLGQGPEFLIYFQGTGAADDSGLPNDRFFAVRPEGSVSTLKIQRTERGDSAVYLCASSPQGAFEQYFGPGTRLTVT.